The subject of this entry is one T cell receptor (beta chain). Its antigen is unidentified. An end of the junction does not agree with germline; a read error may underlie this. Arm-PCR of CDR3 regions with iRepertoire HTBI primers generated TCR beta libraries. Each CDR3 protein gets one entry after TCRdb re-called the multiplex PCR reads with MiXCR. The data contain fewer than 450,000 distinct CDR3 sequences, 23% of them singletons. As to time point: persistent/refractory GD, antithyroid drugs over 5 years with positive TRAb. PBMCs provided the RNA from which the TCR library was made. With EDTA tubes as the receptacles, about 9 milliliters of peripheral blood were drawn. The CDR3 has 12 amino acids. CDR1 and CDR2 from the germline V gene are SGHVS and FQNEAQ. The sample belongs to a study of regulatory T cells in long-lasting Graves disease. The overall study: Disease was considered persistent Graves' disease after over 5 years of antithyroid drugs (with positive TSH receptor antibodies).

Whole-study findings and limits: Patients with persistent disease showed a bias toward TRBV28, TRBJ1-2 and TRBJ2-5. TCR diversity was lower in persistent Graves' patients (versus newly diagnosed ones).

The chain employs TRBV7-8 and TRBJ1-2; D remains ambiguous. The receptor was isolated from a female donor with Graves disease. The sample was peripheral blood mononuclear cells (PBMCs), taken when the disease was refractory, from a patient treated with antithyroid drugs. CDR3 sequence (DNA): TGTGCCAGCAGCTTAGCAGCCGGGGATAGCGTCTTC. It is translated as CASSLAAGDSVF.